Each of the 31 T cell receptor beta chains below was sequenced from the same sample in a study of preoperative IRX-2 immunotherapy in early breast cancer (dated by TCRdb to between 2017 and 2020). The treatment or condition label on this specimen signifies: preoperative locoregional IRX-2 cytokine immunotherapy. Receptor libraries were prepared by the immunoSEQ multiplex PCR assay. TCRdb retrieved this table from immuneACCESS and kept in-frame rearrangements only. Not all clones are present; in checked studies, unresolved V genes account for under half, and no reason is known for the remainder. For this sample the table gives 5,800 or so clones, of which over 70% were detected only once. The ten largest clones capture more than 15% of the sample. The starting material was tumor tissue, obtained before IRX-2 immunotherapy. These receptors all stem from a human donor with breast cancer.

The V and J genes are TRBV5-4 and TRBJ2-7; D possibly corresponds to TRBD2 (6 bases). V lost 3 bases and J 4 bases, leaving 17 bases between the germline ends. Germline V gene lookup returns CDR1 SGHNT and CDR2 YYREEE (reference sequence). CDR3 length: 15 amino acids. CDR3 protein: CASSYTTGLVYEQYF. In DNA form, the CDR3 reads TGTGCCAGCAGCTATACCACGGGACTCGTTTACGAGCAGTACTTC. Based on the CDR3 plus reference TRBV5-4 and TRBJ2-7, the full variable domain is ETGVTQSPTHLIKTRGQQVTLRCSSQSGHNTVSWYQQALGQGPQFIFQYYREEENGRGNFPPRFSGLQFPNYSSELNVNALELDDSALYLCASSYTTGLVYEQYFGPGTRLTVT.

V is TRBV18 and J is TRBJ1-6; D is ambiguous. This CDR3 spans 14 amino acids. Germline V gene data show CDR1 as KGHSH and CDR2 as LQKENI. The V end lost 3 bases, the J end lost 9 bases, and 12 bases lay between the germline ends. The CDR3 nucleotides read TGTGCCAGCTCACCGGCGGACCGAAGTTCACCCCTCCACTTT. It is translated as CASSPADRSSPLHF.

CDR3 region: CASSPLGQGSTEAFF. CDR3 DNA sequence: TGTGCCAGCAGTCCCCTGGGACAGGGCAGCACTGAAGCTTTCTTT. V gene TRBV6-8 combines with J gene TRBJ1-1; 9 bases map to TRBD1. The CDR3 totals 15 residues. CDR1 and CDR2 from the germline V gene are MNHGY and SAAAGT. V was clipped by 5 bases and J by 4 bases; unmatched bases: 8.

The V and J genes are TRBV6-9 and TRBJ1-1; no clear D gene. The V and J ends lost 5 bases and 0 bases respectively, with 16 bases between them. The V gene's germline CDR1 is MNHGY and CDR2 SVAAGI. CDR3 length: 16 amino acids. The CDR3 region is CASSQTRESMNTEAFF. As DNA, the CDR3 is TGTGCCAGCAGTCAAACAAGGGAAAGCATGAACACTGAAGCTTTCTTT.

V gene TRBV19 combines with J gene TRBJ2-7, with D perhaps TRBD2 (5 bases). V lost 4 bases, J lost 6 bases, and 16 bases lay in between. CDR1 and CDR2 (germline): LNHDA, SQIVND (reference sequence). This CDR3 spans 14 amino acids. This CDR3 is CASSTGLGLSEQYF. The CDR3 DNA reads TGTGCCAGTAGTACCGGGCTCGGACTCTCCGAGCAGTACTTC.

This chain links TRBV7-6 with TRBJ2-5; D gene ambiguous. The CDR3 is made up of 14 amino acids. The germline V gene encodes CDR1 SGHVS and CDR2 FNYEAQ. V was shortened by 1 base and J by 1 base, with 7 bases between the two germline ends. The chain's CDR3 is CASSLVDFQETQYF. For the CDR3, the DNA is TGTGCCAGCAGCTTAGTCGACTTCCAAGAGACCCAGTACTTC.

J is TRBJ1-6 and V is TRBV7-6; D is ambiguous. Germline assignment: CDR1 SGHVS and CDR2 FNYEAQ. This CDR3 spans 14 amino acids. V was shortened by 1 base and J by 12 bases, with 13 bases between the two germline ends. CDR3 amino acids: CASSLETPDLPLHF. The CDR3, as DNA: TGTGCCAGCAGCTTAGAAACCCCCGATTTACCCCTCCACTTT.

V gene TRBV4-1 combines with J gene TRBJ2-7, with D tentatively TRBD2 (6 bases). The V gene's germline CDR1 is MGHRA and CDR2 YSYEKL. The V end lost 2 bases, the J end lost 2 bases, and 10 bases lay between the germline ends. The CDR3 contains 14 residues. The CDR3 loop is CASSQTGEPYEQYF. The DNA for the CDR3 is TGCGCCAGCAGCCAAACGGGGGAACCCTACGAGCAGTACTTC.

This sequence joins TRBV19 and TRBJ2-1; TRBD1 matches 8 bases. Germline-derived CDR1 and CDR2 are LNHDA and SQIVND (reference sequence). J gave up 4 bases and V 7 bases, and 3 bases lay outside the gene matches. The CDR3 is 13 residues long. CDR3 loop: CASMTGAYNEQFF. The DNA for the CDR3 is TGTGCCAGTATGACAGGGGCGTACAATGAGCAGTTCTTC.

Note on this clone: An end of the junction differs from the germline gene, which may be a read error. CDR3 residues: CAISEGEEGHEQYF. Here the CDR3 DNA reads TGTGCCATCAGTGAAGGTGAGGAGGGCCACGAGCAGTACTTC. The J gene is TRBJ2-7, the V gene TRBV6-1, with D maybe TRBD2 (6 bases). CDR1 MNHNS and CDR2 SASEGT come from the germline V gene. The CDR3 is 14 amino acids.

V is TRBV15 and J is TRBJ1-2; D uncertain. The CDR3 has 17 residues. The ends were cut back, 1 base at V and 1 base at J, with 16 bases in the middle. Germline CDR1 reads LNHNV; CDR2 reads YYDKDF (reference sequence). The DNA for the CDR3 is TGTGCCACCAGCAGAGTCTTCCGGTCAGCCTTTAACTATGGCTACACCTTC. Translation: CATSRVFRSAFNYGYTF.

This clone was found a few times. The chain is built from TRBV30 and TRBJ2-7, with D maybe TRBD2 (5 bases). Germline V gene sequence: CDR1 GTSNPN, CDR2 SVGIG (reference sequence). The CDR3 loop spans 11 amino acids. V was clipped by 3 bases and J by 2 bases, with 5 bases between them. The CDR3 DNA reads as TGTGCCTGGAGGGAGGCCTACGAGCAGTACTTC. Its protein product is CAWREAYEQYF.

The J gene is TRBJ1-5, the V gene TRBV30; D uncertain. The CDR3 sequence is 16 residues long. The germline V and J ends were trimmed by 0 bases and 0 bases, with 12 bases remaining between them. Germline CDR1 and CDR2: GTSNPN and SVGIG (reference sequence). In nucleotides, the CDR3 is TGTGCCTGGAGTGTAGGCCGACCGGGTAGCAATCAGCCCCAGCATTTT. It yields the protein CAWSVGRPGSNQPQHF. The whole variable domain, filled in from reference TRBV30 and TRBJ1-5, reads SQTIHQWPATLVQPVGSPLSLECTVEGTSNPNLYWYRQAAGRGLQLLFYSVGIGQISSEVPQNLSASRPQDRQFILSSKKLLLSDSGFYLCAWSVGRPGSNQPQHFGDGTRLSIL.

This clone was counted a few times. The chain links TRBV11-3 to TRBJ2-6; D call uncertain. This CDR3 comprises 14 residues. CDR1 is SGHNT, CDR2 YENEEA, per germline. V was clipped by 5 bases and J by 1 base, with 6 bases between them. CDR3 in DNA: TGTGCCAGCAGCGACGCATCTGGGGCCAACGTCCTGACTTTC. Encoded protein: CASSDASGANVLTF. The variable domain in full, completed from reference TRBV11-3 and TRBJ2-6, reads EAGVVQSPRYKIIEKKQPVAFWCNPISGHNTLYWYLQNLGQGPELLIRYENEEAVDDSQLPKDRFSAERLKGVDSTLKIQPAELGDSAVYLCASSDASGANVLTFGAGSRLTVL.

This clone was detected only once. The chain carries TRBV5-1 and TRBJ1-6, with a possible D match to TRBD1 (6 bases). Germline V gene sequence: CDR1 SGHRS, CDR2 YFSETQ. The V end lost 9 bases, the J end lost 8 bases, and 21 bases lay between the germline ends. The length of the CDR3 is 15 residues. DNA for the CDR3: TGCGCCACCTCAAAAGGGGGATTCCGGGATTCACCCCTCCACTTT. Translating it yields CATSKGGFRDSPLHF. Full variable domain (outside the CDR3, taken from reference TRBV5-1 and TRBJ1-6): KAGVTQTPRYLIKTRGQQVTLSCSPISGHRSVSWYQQTPGQGLQFLFEYFSETQRNKGNFPGRFSGRQFSNSRSEMNVSTLELGDSALYLCATSKGGFRDSPLHFGNGTRLTVT.

The CDR3 loop is CASIMIAGPYEQYF. In nucleotides, the CDR3 is TGTGCCAGCATTATGATAGCGGGGCCCTACGAGCAGTACTTC. V is TRBV9 and J is TRBJ2-7; 8 bases line up with TRBD2. This CDR3 contains 14 residues. In germline, CDR1 is SGDLS, CDR2 YYNGEE. The trim removed 6 bases at V and 2 bases at J, leaving 7 bases unmatched.

On this clone: One end of the junction fails to match germline, which may point to a read error. The chain has TRBV10-3 and TRBJ1-1, with a tentative D call TRBD1 (6 bases). CDR1 is ENHRY, CDR2 SYGVKD, per germline. The CDR3 consists of 14 residues. CDR3 protein: CTISEIGGNTEAFF. CDR3 nucleotide sequence: TGTACCATCAGTGAGATAGGGGGGAACACTGAAGCTTTCTTT.

The gene calls are TRBV6-8 and TRBJ1-2, with D perhaps TRBD1 (6 bases). Germline assignment: CDR1 MNHGY and CDR2 SAAAGT. There are 13 residues in the CDR3. V lost 6 bases to trimming and J lost 6 bases, with 14 bases between them. The CDR3 protein is CASRSGQPNGYTF. CDR3 bases: TGTGCCAGCAGAAGCGGACAGCCGAATGGCTACACCTTC.

The rearrangement joins TRBV6-8 to TRBJ2-5; D is possibly TRBD2 (5 bases). Germline values: CDR1 MNHGY, CDR2 SAAAGT. Trimming removed 4 bases from V and 5 bases from J, with 11 bases in between. This CDR3 contains 13 residues. The CDR3 region is CASSLLGSETQYF. Here the CDR3 DNA reads TGTGCCAGCAGTTTGTTAGGGAGTGAGACCCAGTACTTC.

The chain has TRBV2 and TRBJ1-3, with D uncertain. The CDR3 is 13 amino acids. V was clipped by 8 bases and J by 3 bases, with 11 bases between them. Germline V gives CDR1 SNHLY, CDR2 FYNNEI. The CDR3 sequence is CASADGRGNTIYF. CDR3 nucleotides: TGTGCCAGCGCGGACGGTCGTGGAAACACCATATATTTT.

Concerning this clone itself: A junction end diverges from the germline sequence, so it may reflect a read error. This chain uses TRBV29-1 with TRBJ1-2; D perhaps matches TRBD1 (5 bases). The germline V gene encodes CDR1 SQVTM and CDR2 ANQGSEA. CDR3 length equals 12 residues. The CDR3 DNA reads as TGCAGCGTTGAAGAGGGGACGACAAATCTTCTGTTC. Its translation: CSVEEGTTNLLF.

The CDR3 loop is CASSEDRGYGYTF. The CDR3 coding sequence is TGTGCCAGCAGCGAGGACAGAGGCTATGGCTACACCTTC. The rearrangement uses TRBV14 and TRBJ1-2, with a weak D call TRBD1 (6 bases). Trimming took 5 bases from V and 4 from J, leaving 11 bases between them. Germline lookup yields CDR1 SGHDN and CDR2 FVKESK. This CDR3 is built from 13 residues.

By share of the sample, this clone is medium-sized. This chain connects TRBV19 to TRBJ2-6; D is perhaps TRBD1 (5 bases). Trimming cost V 6 bases and J 0 bases, with 21 bases left between them. Germline CDR1 LNHDA, CDR2 SQIVND (reference sequence). CDR3 length: 19 residues. The CDR3 nucleotides read TGTGCCAGTAGCATTGACAGCTTAAGTTCTTTCTCTGGGGCCAACGTCCTGACTTTC. Its protein product is CASSIDSLSSFSGANVLTF.

The chain recombines TRBV18 with TRBJ1-1; unclear D gene. The ends were cut back, 2 bases at V and 7 bases at J, with 17 bases in the middle. The CDR3 spans 15 residues. Germline CDR1 and CDR2: KGHSH and LQKENI. CDR3 DNA: TGTGCCAGCTCACCAAATATGGATCAAGCGGGTGAAGCTTTCTTT. Translation gives CASSPNMDQAGEAFF.

This clone was seen just once. The CDR3 spells CASSLGGVGRRISVTEAFF. In nucleotides, the CDR3 is TGTGCCAGCAGCTTAGGCGGGGTCGGACGGCGCATCTCGGTCACTGAAGCTTTCTTT. The V call is TRBV7-1, the J call TRBJ1-1; D gene uncertain. TRBV7-1 is annotated as an ORF whose role is uncertain. This CDR3 spans 19 amino acids. V was trimmed by 4 bases and J by 4 bases, leaving 28 bases between them.

The chain is built from TRBV7-6 and TRBJ2-6; D is ambiguous. The V and J ends lost 5 bases and 1 base respectively, with 15 bases between them. Germline V lookup: CDR1 SGHVS, CDR2 FNYEAQ. The CDR3 is 17 residues long. The CDR3 loop reads CASSRTVDGSGANVLTF. The CDR3 DNA follows: TGTGCCAGCAGCCGCACCGTGGACGGGTCTGGGGCCAACGTCCTGACTTTC.

This chain connects TRBV7-4 to TRBJ1-1, with a tentative D call TRBD1 (5 bases). Trimming cost V 5 bases and J 2 bases, with 9 bases left between them. CDR1 is SGHVT, CDR2 SQSDAQ, per germline. This CDR3 comprises 13 residues. CDR3 bases: TGTGCCAGCAGCCCTCAGGGTAACACTGAAGCTTTCTTT. It encodes CASSPQGNTEAFF.

The chain uses TRBV19 and TRBJ2-5; D unclear. Germline-derived CDR1 and CDR2 are LNHDA and SQIVND (reference sequence). V dropped 4 bases and J dropped 5 bases, with 14 bases sitting between them. The CDR3 has 14 residues. In nucleotides, the CDR3 is TGTGCCAGTAGTAACGGCGCCGCATCGGAGACCCAGTACTTC. Encoded protein: CASSNGAASETQYF.

This clone came up a few times. This chain's CDR3 is CASTPGGTRGGYTF. The CDR3 coding sequence is TGTGCCAGTACCCCTGGGGGCACTAGAGGCGGCTACACCTTC. This rearrangement joins TRBV19 to TRBJ1-2, with D possibly TRBD1 on 6 matching bases. This CDR3 contains 14 residues. Between the trimmed V and J ends, which lost 7 bases and 8 bases, there was a span of 20 bases. The germline CDR1 and CDR2 sequences are LNHDA and SQIVND (reference sequence). Full variable domain (rest looked up from reference TRBV19 and TRBJ1-2): DGGITQSPKYLFRKEGQNVTLSCEQNLNHDAMYWYRQDPGQGLRLIYYSQIVNDFQKGDIAEGYSVSREKKESFPLTVTSAQKNPTAFYLCASTPGGTRGGYTFGSGTRLTVV.

The chain uses TRBV6-8 and TRBJ2-1; TRBD1 is a possible D gene (5 bases). This CDR3 has 14 residues. Trimming removed 2 bases at V and 9 bases at J, with 14 bases between. In germline, CDR1 is MNHGY, CDR2 SAAAGT. The CDR3 loop reads CASSYARPQGEQFF. The CDR3 region has the DNA TGTGCCAGCAGTTACGCACGGCCTCAGGGTGAGCAGTTCTTC.

V is TRBV6-8 and J is TRBJ2-2; 8 nucleotides match TRBD1. Trimming removed 2 bases from V and 1 base from J; junction bases left unmatched: 6. CDR3 length equals 17 residues. Per the germline V gene, CDR1 is MNHGY and CDR2 is SAAAGT. The DNA for the CDR3 is TGTGCCAGCAGTTACGATCAGGGGGCAGGGAACACCGGGGAGCTGTTTTTT. This sequence encodes CASSYDQGAGNTGELFF.